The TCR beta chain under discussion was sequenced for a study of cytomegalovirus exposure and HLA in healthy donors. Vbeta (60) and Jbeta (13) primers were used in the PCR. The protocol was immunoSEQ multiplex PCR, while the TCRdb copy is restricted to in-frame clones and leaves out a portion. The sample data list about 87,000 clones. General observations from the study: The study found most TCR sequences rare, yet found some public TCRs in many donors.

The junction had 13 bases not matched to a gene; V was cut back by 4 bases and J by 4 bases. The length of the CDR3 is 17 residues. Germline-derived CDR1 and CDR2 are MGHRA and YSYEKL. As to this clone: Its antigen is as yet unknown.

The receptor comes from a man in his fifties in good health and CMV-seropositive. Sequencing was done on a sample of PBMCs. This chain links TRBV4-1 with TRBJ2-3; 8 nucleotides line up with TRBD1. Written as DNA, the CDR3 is TGCGCCAGCAGCCGGGCAGGGGGCGCTCAGCGGGCAGATACGCAGTATTTT. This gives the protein CASSRAGGAQRADTQYF.